These T cell receptor beta chains were read from a single sample in a study of T-cell reconstitution after alpha-beta-depleted transplantation in children. TCRdb reprocessed the PCR reads via MiXCR and lists one record per CDR3 protein. The repertoire holds about 610,000 distinct CDR3 sequences, with roughly a quarter as singletons. The sample here was PBMCs, taken before TCRalphabeta/CD19-depleted stem cell transplant. All receptors come from a boy in the first two years of life with Wiskott-Aldrich syndrome, due to receive a stem cell transplant. Each CDR3 is given with its conserved first and last residue. D genes are given only for firm matches. Only part of the rows carry a size: once, few, many, or a class if the clone is expanded.

J,length,size,V,D,CDR3,DNA
TRBJ1-2,16,.,TRBV10-3,.,CAISESGGRRLYGYTF,TGTGCCATCAGTGAGTCGGGGGGGCGCAGGCTCTATGGCTACACCTTC
TRBJ2-5,15,few,TRBV5-1,TRBD2,CASSSLAGDQETQYF,TGCGCCAGCAGCTCTCTAGCGGGGGATCAAGAGACCCAGTACTTC
TRBJ1-2,14,.,TRBV18,.,CASSVRDISYGYTF,TGTGCCAGCTCAGTCAGGGACATTTCCTATGGCTACACCTTC
TRBJ2-1,18,few,TRBV5-1,TRBD2,CASSLFPAGAGGKNEQFF,TGCGCCAGCAGCTTATTCCCTGCGGGAGCGGGAGGGAAGAATGAGCAGTTCTTC
TRBJ1-3,13,.,TRBV6-5,TRBD1,CASSWDRGNTIYF,TGTGCCAGCAGTTGGGACAGAGGAAACACCATATATTTT
TRBJ2-1,17,.,TRBV5-1,TRBD2,CASSLKTGGSSYNEQFF,TGCGCCAGCAGCTTGAAAACGGGAGGGAGCTCCTACAATGAGCAGTTCTTC
TRBJ2-1,15,.,TRBV5-1,TRBD1,CASRVGDRDGNEQFF,TGCGCCAGCAGGGTCGGAGACAGGGACGGCAATGAGCAGTTCTTC
TRBJ1-2,14,few,TRBV25-1,.,CASSEWAGAYGYTF,TGTGCCAGCAGTGAATGGGCGGGCGCCTATGGCTACACCTTC
TRBJ1-1,15,.,TRBV6-5,.,CASSYSRDLAVQAFF,TGTGCCAGCAGTTACTCGAGGGACTTAGCTGTTCAGGCTTTCTTT
TRBJ1-2,16,.,TRBV5-1,TRBD1,CASSWEHQTGYYGYTF,TGCGCCAGCAGCTGGGAACATCAGACAGGGTACTATGGCTACACCTTC
TRBJ1-4,16,.,TRBV12-3/TRBV12-4,TRBD1,CASSPGDRVANEKLFF,TGTGCCAGCAGTCCCGGGGACAGGGTTGCTAATGAAAAACTGTTTTTT
TRBJ2-3,20,.,TRBV6-1,TRBD2,CASSGHRAGLAAVPTDTQYF,TGTGCCAGCAGTGGTCACAGGGCTGGACTAGCGGCCGTCCCAACAGATACGCAGTATTTT
TRBJ2-1,16,.,TRBV7-3,TRBD2,CASSLTGTSGLNEQFF,TGTGCCAGCAGCTTGACCGGGACTAGCGGGTTGAATGAGCAGTTCTTC
TRBJ2-7,14,.,TRBV5-1,.,CASSSRDFSSEQYF,TGCGCCAGCAGCTCCCGGGACTTTTCCTCCGAGCAGTACTTC
TRBJ2-1,15,few,TRBV18,.,CASSPNDRAYNEQFF,TGTGCCAGCTCACCAAATGACCGGGCTTACAATGAGCAGTTCTTC
TRBJ2-1,14,.,TRBV5-1,.,CASSWGLDYNEQFF,TGCGCCAGCAGCTGGGGACTCGATTACAATGAGCAGTTCTTC
TRBJ2-7,12,many,TRBV12-3/TRBV12-4,.,CASSISAYEQYF,TGTGCCAGCAGTATCTCAGCCTACGAGCAGTACTTC
TRBJ2-7,14,.,TRBV20-1,.,CSARATGRFYEQYF,TGCAGTGCTAGAGCAACAGGGAGATTCTACGAGCAGTACTTC
TRBJ2-1,14,.,TRBV9,.,CASSVGRGKDEQFF,TGTGCCAGCAGCGTAGGAAGGGGGAAGGATGAGCAGTTCTTC
TRBJ1-1,15,.,TRBV18,TRBD1,CASSPLTGADTEAFF,TGTGCCAGCTCACCTTTGACAGGGGCGGACACTGAAGCTTTCTTT
TRBJ2-7,14,few,TRBV14,.,CASSHNRNLYEQYF,TGTGCCAGCAGCCATAACAGGAACCTTTACGAGCAGTACTTC
TRBJ1-1,17,.,TRBV5-6,.,CASSLGLRPGESTEAFF,TGTGCCAGCAGCTTGGGTCTGCGGCCTGGTGAGAGCACTGAAGCTTTCTTT
TRBJ2-1,21,.,TRBV5-1,TRBD2,CASSPGVQREDSYSSYNEQFF,TGCGCCAGCAGCCCGGGGGTTCAGCGGGAGGATTCTTATAGCTCCTACAATGAGCAGTTCTTC
TRBJ2-5,15,few,TRBV5-1,.,CASSQQQGSQETQYF,TGCGCCAGCAGCCAACAACAGGGATCCCAAGAGACCCAGTACTTC
TRBJ1-1,14,.,TRBV7-2,.,CASSPRRWDTEAFF,TGTGCCAGCAGCCCAAGACGGTGGGACACTGAAGCTTTCTTT
TRBJ2-5,14,.,TRBV5-1,.,CASSLAVAEETQYF,TGCGCCAGCAGCTTGGCCGTCGCAGAAGAGACCCAGTACTTC
TRBJ1-1,12,.,TRBV20-1,.,CSARAEGIRAFF,TGCAGTGCTAGAGCCGAGGGGATCAGGGCTTTCTTT
TRBJ2-3,15,.,TRBV28,TRBD2,CASTIGTSATDTQYF,TGTGCCAGCACCATCGGGACTAGCGCCACAGATACGCAGTATTTT
TRBJ2-5,15,.,TRBV5-5,.,CASSPGGAGGETQYF,TGTGCCAGCAGCCCAGGGGGCGCGGGAGGAGAGACCCAGTACTTC
TRBJ2-2,17,.,TRBV5-6,.,CASSYLPTGRATGELFF,TGTGCCAGCAGCTACTTACCGACAGGTCGCGCCACCGGGGAGCTGTTTTTT